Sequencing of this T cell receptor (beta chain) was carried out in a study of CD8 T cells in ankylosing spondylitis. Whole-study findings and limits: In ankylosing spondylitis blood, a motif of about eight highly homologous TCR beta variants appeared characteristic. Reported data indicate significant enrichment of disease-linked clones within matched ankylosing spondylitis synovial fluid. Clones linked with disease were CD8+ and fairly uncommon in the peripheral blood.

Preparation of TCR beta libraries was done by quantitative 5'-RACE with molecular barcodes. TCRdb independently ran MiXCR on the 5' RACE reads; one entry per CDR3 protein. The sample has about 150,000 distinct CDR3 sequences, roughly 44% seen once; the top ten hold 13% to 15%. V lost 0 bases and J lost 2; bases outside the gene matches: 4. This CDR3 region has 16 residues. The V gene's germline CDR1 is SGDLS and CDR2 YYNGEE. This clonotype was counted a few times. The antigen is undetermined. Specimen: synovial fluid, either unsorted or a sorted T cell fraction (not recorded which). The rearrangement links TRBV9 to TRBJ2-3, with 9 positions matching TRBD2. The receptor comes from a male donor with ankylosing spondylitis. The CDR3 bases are TGTGCCAGCAGCGTAGGGACTAGCGAACTCACAGATACGCAGTATTTT. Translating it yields CASSVGTSELTDTQYF.